These 20 T cell receptor beta chains came from one sample sequenced in a study of blood T cell repertoires in COVID-19. The protocol was immunoSEQ multiplex PCR, while the TCRdb copy is restricted to in-frame clones and leaves out a portion. This sample carries about 250,000 clones, about 85% of them seen once, and the ten largest clones take 7.5% to 9%. The sequenced sample consisted of peripheral blood. The receptors here all came from a woman of 80 years or more with acute or convalescent COVID-19.

This sequence joins TRBV5-6 and TRBJ2-4; D is perhaps TRBD1 (6 bases). The CDR3 extends over 15 amino acids. The germline V and J ends were trimmed by 5 bases and 6 bases, with 18 bases remaining between them. In germline, CDR1 is SGHDT, CDR2 YYEEEE. The CDR3 nucleotides read TGTGCCAGCAGTTTTAACCGACAGGAGCCAAACATTCAGTACTTC. It encodes CASSFNRQEPNIQYF.

This rearrangement joins TRBV12-3 or TRBV12-4 to TRBJ2-1; D is perhaps TRBD1 (6 bases). V was trimmed by 6 bases and J by 6 bases, leaving 12 bases between them. The CDR3 is made up of 13 amino acids. The CDR3 sequence is CASSPTGSNEQFF. The CDR3 nucleotides read TGTGCCAGCAGCCCAACAGGGTCCAATGAGCAGTTCTTC.

The CDR3 region is CASSNSGGVSYNEQFF. CDR3 DNA: TGTGCCAGCAGTAATAGCGGGGGGGTATCCTACAATGAGCAGTTCTTC. The chain joins TRBV2 to TRBJ2-1; 11 nucleotides agree with TRBD2. Germline CDR1 reads SNHLY; CDR2 reads FYNNEI. The CDR3 covers 16 residues. The ends lost 5 bases at V and 1 base at J; junction bases unmatched: 4. The variable domain in full, with the rest retrieved from reference TRBV2 and TRBJ2-1, is EPEVTQTPSHQVTQMGQEVILRCVPISNHLYFYWYRQILGQKVEFLVSFYNNEISEKSEIFDDQFSVERPDGSNFTLKIRSTKLEDSAMYFCASSNSGGVSYNEQFFGPGTRLTVL.

The chain joins TRBV6-5 to TRBJ2-1; TRBD1 matches 9 bases. J was trimmed by 1 base and V by 5 bases; bases with no gene match: 3. In germline, CDR1 is MNHEY, CDR2 SVGAGI. This CDR3 comprises 15 residues. CDR3 amino acids: CASSTDRGSYNEQFF. In DNA form, the CDR3 reads TGTGCCAGCAGTACGGACAGGGGATCCTACAATGAGCAGTTCTTC.

The V call is TRBV9, the J call TRBJ2-7, with D unclear. V shed 0 bases and J shed 2 bases, with 12 bases lying between them. This CDR3 is built from 15 residues. Germline CDR1 is SGDLS and CDR2 is YYNGEE. The CDR3 region is CASSVGHSPTYEQYF. The CDR3 DNA reads TGTGCCAGCAGCGTAGGTCACAGCCCGACCTACGAGCAGTACTTC. The full variable domain, its missing parts supplied by reference TRBV9 and TRBJ2-7, is DSGVTQTPKHLITATGQRVTLRCSPRSGDLSVYWYQQSLDQGLQFLIQYYNGEERAKGNILERFSAQQFPDLHSELNLSSLELGDSALYFCASSVGHSPTYEQYFGPGTRLTVT.

The chain combines TRBV29-1 with TRBJ1-1, with TRBD1 as a possible D gene (6 bases). CDR1 is SQVTM and CDR2 is ANQGSEA in the germline V gene. V lost 3 bases, J lost 6 bases, and 11 bases lay in between. This CDR3 comprises 12 residues. CDR3 bases: TGCAGCGTTGAGAGGGGGATCGCTGAAGCTTTCTTT. Protein sequence: CSVERGIAEAFF.

In this sample, this clone turned up a few times. The chain joins TRBV19 to TRBJ2-1; TRBD1 matches at 8 bases. The CDR3 loop spans 14 amino acids. V was clipped by 5 bases and J by 7 bases; unmatched bases: 7. The germline V gene has CDR1 LNHDA and CDR2 SQIVND (reference sequence). CDR3 amino acids: CASSATGGVNEQFF. As DNA, the CDR3 is TGTGCCAGTAGTGCAACAGGGGGAGTAAATGAGCAGTTCTTC.

This chain joins TRBV28 and TRBJ2-7, with D maybe TRBD1 (7 bases). The CDR3 covers 14 residues. Trimming removed 3 bases at V and 4 bases at J, with 13 bases between. Per the germline V gene, CDR1 is MDHEN and CDR2 is SYDVKM. CDR3 loop: CASSFRRGQYEQYF. CDR3 nucleotide sequence: TGTGCCAGCAGTTTTAGGAGGGGGCAATACGAGCAGTACTTC.

This rearrangement joins TRBV6-1 to TRBJ1-1; 7 bases match TRBD1. V gave up 3 bases and J gave up 11 bases; unmatched junction bases: 6. This CDR3 has 12 amino acids. Germline V gives CDR1 MNHNS, CDR2 SASEGT. CDR3 in amino acids: CASSEKDRAAFF. CDR3 nucleotides: TGTGCCAGCAGTGAGAAAGACAGGGCGGCTTTCTTT.

The chain carries TRBV7-2 and TRBJ2-3, with 7 bases lining up with TRBD1. The CDR3 contains 16 residues. Germline loops: CDR1 SGHTA, CDR2 FQGNSA. J was trimmed by 0 bases and V by 5 bases; bases with no gene match: 8. As DNA, the CDR3 is TGTGCCAGCAGCCCGCAAAGGGGGCCCAGCACAGATACGCAGTATTTT. This encodes CASSPQRGPSTDTQYF. The full variable domain, its missing parts supplied by reference TRBV7-2 and TRBJ2-3, is GAGVSQSPSNKVTEKGKDVELRCDPISGHTALYWYRQSLGQGLEFLIYFQGNSAPDKSGLPSDRFSAERTGGSVSTLTIQRTQQEDSAVYLCASSPQRGPSTDTQYFGPGTRLTVL.

The chain couples TRBV27 to TRBJ2-7; the match to TRBD1 covers 10 bases. CDR3 length: 15 amino acids. From germline, CDR1 is MNHEY and CDR2 SMNVEV (reference sequence). V was pared by 4 bases and J by 5 bases, with 8 bases of the junction left unmatched. The CDR3 protein is CASSSRDRGPDEQYF. CDR3 sequence (DNA): TGTGCCAGCAGTTCCCGGGACAGGGGTCCCGACGAGCAGTACTTC.

This clone has just a few counts. V and J are TRBV7-9 and TRBJ1-6; D not certain. Per the germline V gene, CDR1 is SEHNR and CDR2 is FQNEAQ (reference sequence). The CDR3 runs 14 residues. Trimming shortened V by 1 base and J by 6 bases, and 7 bases separated the two germline ends. The CDR3: CASSLGSFNSPLHF. The CDR3 nucleotides are TGTGCCAGCAGCTTAGGTAGTTTTAATTCACCCCTCCACTTT.

The chain links TRBV7-2 to TRBJ2-3; 11 bases align to TRBD2. Trimming cost V 6 bases and J 4 bases; bases outside gene matches: 3. This CDR3 is 14 amino acids long. CDR1 is SGHTA, CDR2 FQGNSA, per germline. Here the CDR3 DNA reads TGTGCCAGCAGGGCGGGACTAGCGGCAGATACGCAGTATTTT. Translated: CASRAGLAADTQYF. The variable domain in full, with the rest retrieved from reference TRBV7-2 and TRBJ2-3, is GAGVSQSPSNKVTEKGKDVELRCDPISGHTALYWYRQSLGQGLEFLIYFQGNSAPDKSGLPSDRFSAERTGGSVSTLTIQRTQQEDSAVYLCASRAGLAADTQYFGPGTRLTVL.

The rearrangement uses TRBV28 and TRBJ1-1; D unclear. V shed 3 bases and J shed 10 bases, with 12 bases lying between them. This CDR3 has 12 amino acids. Germline V lookup: CDR1 MDHEN, CDR2 SYDVKM. This CDR3 is CASSFPSFGAFF. CDR3 DNA sequence: TGTGCCAGCAGTTTTCCTTCCTTCGGAGCTTTCTTT.

The chain is built from TRBV27 and TRBJ2-2; no clear D. Germline V gene sequence: CDR1 MNHEY, CDR2 SMNVEV (reference sequence). V lost 2 bases and J 0 bases, leaving 7 bases between the germline ends. The CDR3 runs 15 residues. The CDR3 DNA reads as TGTGCCAGCAGTTTAATACATCCGAACACCGGGGAGCTGTTTTTT. This encodes CASSLIHPNTGELFF.

This clone was observed once. The chain employs TRBV25-1 and TRBJ1-2; tentative D call: TRBD1 (6 bases). The CDR3 is made up of 14 amino acids. Per the germline V gene, CDR1 is MGHDK and CDR2 is SYGVNS. V was shortened by 1 base and J by 8 bases, with 14 bases between the two germline ends. The CDR3 loop is CASSELVAQGGYTF. CDR3 nucleotides: TGTGCCAGCAGTGAATTGGTGGCTCAGGGGGGCTACACCTTC.

The chain employs TRBV2 and TRBJ2-1; a possible D gene is TRBD1 (6 bases). CDR3 length: 13 amino acids. V was pared by 4 bases and J by 10 bases, with 14 bases between. From germline, CDR1 is SNHLY and CDR2 FYNNEI. The CDR3 DNA sequence: TGTGCCAGCAGTGTTTCACAGGGCACGGAGCAGTTCTTC. This encodes CASSVSQGTEQFF.

With respect to this clone: This same CDR3 is encoded by further DNA sequences in the sample. The chain joins TRBV3-1 (or the pseudogene TRBV3-2) to TRBJ2-2; D gene unclear. The V end was cut by 1 base, the J end by 3 bases, with 3 bases between. The CDR3 covers 13 residues. The germline V gene encodes CDR1 LGHDT and CDR2 YNNKEL (reference sequence). The CDR3 sequence: CASSQGDTGELFF. The DNA for the CDR3 is TGTGCCAGCAGCCAAGGAGACACCGGGGAGCTGTTTTTT.

This chain links TRBV6-5 with TRBJ2-2; 7 bases line up with TRBD2. With 8 bases clipped from V and 4 bases from J, the junction kept 4 bases outside the gene matches. CDR1 MNHEY and CDR2 SVGAGI come from the germline V gene. The CDR3 totals 13 residues. CDR3: CASGGLTTGELFF. The CDR3 nucleotides are TGTGCCAGCGGGGGACTAACCACCGGGGAGCTGTTTTTT.

The chain links TRBV28 to TRBJ1-2; 9 bases are a match to TRBD1. The CDR3 covers 13 residues. The germline V gene encodes CDR1 MDHEN and CDR2 SYDVKM. The J segment lost 7 bases and the V segment lost 5 bases, leaving 5 bases of the junction unmatched. The CDR3 DNA reads TGTGCCAGCAGTGAGTCGACAGGGGGTGGCTACACCTTC. The encoded protein is CASSESTGGGYTF.